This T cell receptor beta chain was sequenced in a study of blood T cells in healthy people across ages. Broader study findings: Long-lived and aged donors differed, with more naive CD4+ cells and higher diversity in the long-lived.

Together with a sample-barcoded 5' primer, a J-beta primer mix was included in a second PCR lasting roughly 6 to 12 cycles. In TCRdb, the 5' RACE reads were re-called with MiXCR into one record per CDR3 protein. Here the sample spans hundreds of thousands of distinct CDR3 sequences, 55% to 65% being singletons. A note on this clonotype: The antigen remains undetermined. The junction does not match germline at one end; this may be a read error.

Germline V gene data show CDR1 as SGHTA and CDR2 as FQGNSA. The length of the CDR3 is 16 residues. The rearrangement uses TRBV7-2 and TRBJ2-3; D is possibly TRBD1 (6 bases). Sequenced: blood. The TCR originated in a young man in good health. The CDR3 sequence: CASNLGLQGSTDTQYF. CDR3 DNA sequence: TGTGCCAGCAACTTAGGCCTACAGGGTTCCACAGATACGCAGTATTTT.